This paragraph covers one T cell receptor (beta chain) sequence. Assay used: immunoSEQ multiplex PCR; TCRdb lists only in-frame clones, some missing. The sample consists of about 35,000 clones, more than 55% of them appearing once. The data belong to a study of monozygotic twins with cystic fibrosis. Study context: Approximately 3 micrograms of fragmented DNA underwent 15 PCR cycles for library preparation.

V was shortened by 1 base and J by 8 bases, with 18 bases between the two germline ends. The CDR3 has 16 residues. The germline V gene encodes CDR1 LGHNA and CDR2 YSLEER. The chain couples TRBV4-3 to TRBJ2-1; possibly TRBD1 for D (7 bases). The clonotype originates from a girl aged 10 to 17 with cystic fibrosis. The specimen sequenced was blood. The CDR3 reads CASSQVGQEGAYEQFF. The CDR3 DNA follows: TGCGCCAGCAGCCAAGTGGGCCAGGAGGGGGCTTATGAGCAGTTCTTC.